This T cell receptor (beta chain) was sequenced during a study of human T cells and chemical hapten exposure (dated by TCRdb to the early 2020s). As for the study more broadly: For sensitization, 2% DPC in acetone was applied to an approximately 2 cm by approximately 2 cm area of upper inner arm skin. Blood samples were taken from patients before sensitization (week 0) and then at 2, 6 and about 24 weeks after DPC sensitization. This study followed changes in the peripheral blood TCR repertoire in vivo during primary and secondary sensitization of alopecia patients to the hapten diphenylcyclopropenone (DPC). Throughout the approximately 25-week study period, patients were also given weekly therapeutic DPC doses on the scalp. Patch testing was performed on the upper back with Finn chambers containing 0.01% DPC, and the patch tests were scored after 6 days according to International Contact Dermatitis Research Group standards. The libraries were sequenced as a pool, and the TCR yield per sample differed mostly because of small variations in library volumes within the pool. The patient cohort, mostly female, included alopecia areata with under or over 50% scalp involvement, alopecia totalis and alopecia universalis. For TCR sequencing, blood came from 25 to 35 alopecia patients at anywhere from one to four time points (pre-sensitization, 2, 6 and 24 weeks). What the authors observed across the whole study: Significantly more large CDR3 similarity clusters were formed by expanded TCRs than by pre-sensitization or healthy control sets, consistent with antigen-driven responses. DPC sensitization did not change the number of TCRs with a frequency above 1 in 1000, and there was no evidence of changes in global repertoire structure. Repeated subsampling changed both the strength of the expansion versus patch-test correlation and the threshold at which that correlation became significant. Because all patients had alopecia, a presumed autoimmune disease, the immune response of the patients might differ from that of healthy individuals. The number of PT1 expanded TCRs positively correlated with patch test score, significant at thresholds 8, 16 and 32 but not 4.

The junction shows trimming of 4 bases on V and 2 bases on J, and the gene matches do not reach 6 bases of it. From the cysteine up to the phenylalanine, the CDR3 has a length of 15 residues. Solely the CDR3 DNA is kept, with 45 bases framed from the first base. According to the germline V gene, CDR1 reads MDHEN and CDR2 reads SYDVKM. At least ten counts were recorded for this clonotype. No cognate antigen has been identified for it. It has no much larger one-base neighbor in the sample; base qualities were not kept. This specimen's time point label, per the study, means: patch test 2, 6 weeks after DPC sensitization. The label giving this sample's treatment or condition can be read as: therapeutic diphenylcyclopropenone sensitization with weekly scalp DPC. At every patch-test visit, the blood draw took place before the patch test was put on. To be eligible, patients had to be aged 18 to 70, diagnosed with alopecia and judged suitable for DPC therapy, while pregnant patients were excluded. Unfractionated whole blood was collected in Tempus Blood RNA tubes, and total RNA was extracted from that blood.

Library construction relied on RACE. TCRdb lists the instrument as NextSeq 500. During library preparation, unique molecular identifiers were attached to individual cDNA molecules so that TCRs could be counted in a quantitative, reproducible way. Each blood RNA sample was used to sequence both TCR alpha and TCR beta chains. The published analysis was carried out like this. Samples had a median of roughly 100,000 TCRs, with a range from about 23,224 to 750,000. V, J and CDR3 annotation of the TCR reads was performed with the Decombinator software suite. To make PS versus PT1 abundance plots, every sample was subsampled to the same number of TCRs (28,000). TCRs were defined as expanded if absent before sensitization and observed at least eight times at the 2-week time point. The raw public reads went through TCRdb reprocessing: fastp at Q25, MiXCR clone calling, in-frame beta chains kept. When rows share a CDR3 protein, they turn into one entry using the most common DNA and genes. The V and J calls come from TCRdb's annotation, not from the publication. The sample yields about 350,000 distinct CDR3 sequences; around 6% were counted once. In total, the top ten clones hold approximately 5.4% of the sample.

Specimen: whole blood, collected in connection with sensitization to the hapten diphenylcyclopropenone (DPC). This receptor was identified in a woman between 18 and 30 years old with alopecia areata. Some clones in this sample may be carry-over from other donors' samples. The chain links TRBV28 with TRBJ1-2; 8 bases in the junction line up with TRBD1. The nucleotide sequence reads as follows: TGTGCCAGCAGTTCAGGGGGCTCCACCAACTATGGCTACACCTTC. This encodes CASSSGGSTNYGYTF.